This T cell receptor (beta chain) derives from a study of blood T cell repertoires in COVID-19. In the original analysis: Reference gene primer amplification in the assay estimated nucleated cell counts. Sequencing was performed with immunoSEQ multiplex PCR; in TCRdb, only in-frame clones are kept and a portion is missing. V, J and clone size are those of that table, while D and trimming were read from the DNA. Of about 400,000 clones in the sample, 88% were seen once. Germline-derived CDR1 and CDR2 are SNHLY and FYNNEI. Trimming took 6 bases from V and 0 from J; bases not matched to a gene: 9. This CDR3 spans 17 amino acids. All enrollees were roughly 18 to 89 years old and from about two dozen US areas.

The receptor was isolated from a woman between 40 and 55 years old with acute COVID-19. Input material: PBMCs or T cells enriched from blood (not recorded which). J is TRBJ2-7 and V is TRBV2, with TRBD1 matching 12 bases. CDR3 loop: CASRPGTGGSSSYEQYF. CDR3 DNA: TGTGCCAGCAGGCCCGGGACAGGGGGCTCTAGCTCCTACGAGCAGTACTTC.